This T cell receptor beta chain originates from a study of T cells in Graves' hyperthyroidism and ophthalmopathy. In the study overall: Once the initial diagnosis was made, peripheral blood was obtained before any treatment.

What was amplified from RNA transcripts were TCR beta CDR3 regions. HTBI primers were used for first-round RT-PCR of the TCR CDR3. TCRdb reprocessed the multiplex PCR reads via MiXCR and lists one record per CDR3 protein. This sample carries under 400,000 distinct CDR3 sequences, roughly 17% of them seen once, and the ten largest clones take roughly a third. Notes on this clonotype: A much larger clone sits a single nucleotide away, making a read error possible. This likely comes from a read error, as the CDR3 has no conserved phenylalanine or tryptophan at its end.

The sample comprised blood. This TCR was sampled from a man aged 30-40 years with Graves' hyperthyroidism.

The CDR3 sequence: CASSPRQGNQETQYL. The CDR3 region has the DNA TGTGCCAGCAGCCCAAGACAGGGTAACCAAGAGACCCAGTACCTC. The rearrangement links TRBV5-4 to TRBJ2-5, with TRBD1 identical over 7 bases. The CDR3 is 15 residues long. Unmatched junction bases numbered 6, after V lost 4 bases and J lost 0 bases. The germline gives CDR1 SGHNT, CDR2 YYREEE (reference sequence).